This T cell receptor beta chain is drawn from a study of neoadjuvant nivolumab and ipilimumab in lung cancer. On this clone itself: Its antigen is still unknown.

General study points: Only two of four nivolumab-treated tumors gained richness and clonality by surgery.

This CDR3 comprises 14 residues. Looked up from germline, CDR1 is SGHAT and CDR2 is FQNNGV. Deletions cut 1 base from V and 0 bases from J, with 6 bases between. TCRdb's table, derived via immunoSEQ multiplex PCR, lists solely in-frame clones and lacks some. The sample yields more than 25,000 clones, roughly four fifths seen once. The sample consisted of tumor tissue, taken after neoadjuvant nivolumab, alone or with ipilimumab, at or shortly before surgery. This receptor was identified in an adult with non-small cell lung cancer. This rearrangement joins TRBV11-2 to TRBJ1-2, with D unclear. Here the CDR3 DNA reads TGTGCCAGCAGCTTAGGACACGCTAACTATGGCTACACCTTC. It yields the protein CASSLGHANYGYTF.